The T cell receptor (beta chain) under discussion was sequenced for a study of control samples from healthy donors and cancer patients. Measured with immunoSEQ multiplex PCR; TCRdb has only the in-frame clones, and not every one. Seen here are 180,000 or so clones, 90% to 95% observed once, and the top ten hold about 4%. Germline CDR1 reads SGHTA; CDR2 reads FQGTGA. The V end lost 5 bases, the J end lost 3 bases, and 10 bases lay between the germline ends. The CDR3 is 13 residues long. The receptor was isolated from a woman in her sixties or seventies in good health. V is TRBV7-3 and J is TRBJ1-1; possible D gene TRBD1, 5 bases. What was sequenced was blood. CDR3 sequence reads: CASSTGIDTEAFF. Written as DNA, the CDR3 is TGTGCCAGCAGCACAGGAATTGACACTGAAGCTTTCTTT.